This TCR beta chain was sequenced during a study of blood T cell repertoires in COVID-19. Profiling relied on immunoSEQ multiplex PCR, and the TCRdb table lists in-frame clones only, not all of them. The data hold around 77,000 clones, with roughly 82% observed a single time. The receptor's source is a human donor in a cohort sampled during active COVID-19. Sequences were obtained from peripheral blood.

The CDR3 DNA sequence: TGTGCCAGCAGCGTAGCGGGGGCGAACACCGGGGAGCTGTTTTTT. It encodes CASSVAGANTGELFF. This chain uses TRBV9 with TRBJ2-2; tentative D call: TRBD2 (6 bases). Trimming took off 0 bases at V and 0 bases at J, with 6 bases between the two ends. CDR3 length: 15 amino acids. Germline loops: CDR1 SGDLS, CDR2 YYNGEE. Looking up the rest from reference TRBV9 and TRBJ2-2 gives the full variable domain: DSGVTQTPKHLITATGQRVTLRCSPRSGDLSVYWYQQSLDQGLQFLIQYYNGEERAKGNILERFSAQQFPDLHSELNLSSLELGDSALYFCASSVAGANTGELFFGEGSRLTVL.